This TCR beta chain was found in a study of shared clonotypes between healthy human individuals. As for this clone: Antigen unknown.

Findings and limits, study-wide: Sharing across four donors was seen in about 5% of naive CD4 clonotypes. Genetic and exposure-history diversity was limited by the few donors.

Trimming took 1 base from V and 4 from J; bases not matched to a gene: 4. The CDR3 sequence is 17 residues long. Germline V gene data show CDR1 as SGHTA and CDR2 as FQGNSA. The table came from immunoSEQ multiplex PCR; TCRdb's copy has only in-frame clones and leaves some out. The data show a few million clones, more than 90% seen once. This receptor was identified in a man aged 18 to 30 in good health. Sequencing was done on a sample of naive CD4+ T cells sorted from blood. As to subset: CD45RA+ positively selected. The V gene is TRBV7-2, the J gene TRBJ2-3; TRBD2 agrees at 14 bases. The CDR3 here is CASSLEGTSGRADTQYF. The CDR3, as DNA: TGTGCCAGCAGCTTAGAAGGGACTAGCGGGAGAGCAGATACGCAGTATTTT.